The TCR beta chain described here comes from a study of graft-versus-host responses after intestinal transplantation. Findings of the study overall: Early post-transplant HvG declines tracked with peak circulating GvH clone levels. Among recipient marrow samples, GvH clones were found; some appeared first in ileum or blood.

Germline V lookup: CDR1 MNHGY, CDR2 SAAAGT. The CDR3 has 15 residues. V lost 2 bases and J lost 6, with 17 bases in between. Method: immunoSEQ multiplex PCR; TCRdb's copy keeps in-frame clones and lacks some. In the table there are about 4,600 clones, about a quarter of which are singletons. The clonotype was recovered from a human patient who received an intestinal transplant. Sample: alloreactive CD4+ T cells from a mixed lymphocyte reaction culture, taken before intestinal transplant. Subset: CFSE-low proliferating T cells sorted from roughly 6-day pre-transplant mixed lymphocyte reaction (GvH or HvG direction). The rearrangement links TRBV6-8 to TRBJ2-7, with D perhaps matching TRBD2 (7 bases). CDR3 region: CASSYPTGGAGEQYF. In DNA form, the CDR3 reads TGTGCCAGCAGTTACCCAACTGGGGGGGCGGGCGAGCAGTACTTC.